This entry lists 30 T cell receptor beta chains sequenced from one sample in a study of shared clonotypes between healthy human individuals. CD45RO negativity and positive selection for CCR7 defined naive CD8 cells, a population that excluded terminally differentiated effector memory CD45RA+ cells. The assay was immunoSEQ multiplex PCR, and TCRdb's table has in-frame clones only and misses some. The sample carries more than 2 million clones, roughly 95% recorded once. Sequencing was done on a sample of naive CD8+ T cells sorted from blood. The receptor source for this set is a man between 18 and 29 years old in good health.

The chain employs TRBV23-1 and TRBJ1-2, with TRBD1 matching 7 bases. TRBV23-1 is assigned to the ORF class and has an uncertain function. The CDR3 length is 17 residues. V trimming: 2 bases; J trimming: 2 bases; junction bases outside the gene matches: 11. Here the CDR3 reads CASSQRFRQGRNYGYTF. Written as DNA, the CDR3 is TGCGCCAGCAGTCAACGTTTCCGACAGGGCAGGAACTATGGCTACACCTTC.

With regard to this clone: One end of the junction is discordant with germline, which a read error may explain. The rearrangement links TRBV13 to TRBJ2-7, with 7 bases aligning to TRBD2. This CDR3 region has 13 residues. From germline, CDR1 is PRHDT and CDR2 FYEKMQ (reference sequence). The CDR3 loop reads CASSLEAGPTVNF. The DNA for the CDR3 is TGTGCCAGCAGCTTAGAAGCGGGACCCACCGTAAACTTC.

The sample holds one count of this clone. The genes are TRBV19 and TRBJ2-1; D is uncertain. CDR3 length equals 14 residues. The V gene's germline CDR1 is LNHDA and CDR2 SQIVND (reference sequence). Trimming pared 11 bases from V and 8 bases from J, leaving 22 bases between. CDR3 sequence (DNA): TGTGCCTCCCTGGCTGCGGAAAAGGGCGATGAGCAGTTCTTC. This sequence encodes CASLAAEKGDEQFF.

The sample holds one count of this clone. V is TRBV28 and J is TRBJ2-3; TRBD1 or TRBD2 may be the D gene (5 bases each). Germline V gene data show CDR1 as MDHEN and CDR2 as SYDVKM. Trimming removed 4 bases at V and 0 bases at J, with 11 bases between. There are 15 residues in the CDR3. For the CDR3, the DNA is TGTGCCAGCAGTTCCGGGACGTTGAGCACAGATACGCAGTATTTT. This sequence encodes CASSSGTLSTDTQYF.

The chain combines TRBV19 with TRBJ1-1, with 8 bases identical to TRBD1. Germline V gene data show CDR1 as LNHDA and CDR2 as SQIVND (reference sequence). The CDR3 sequence is 14 residues long. The V and J ends lost 4 bases and 5 bases, in that order; junction bases with no gene match: 6. As DNA, the CDR3 is TGTGCCAGTAGTAGCAAAACAGGGGGTACTGAAGCTTTCTTT. This translates into CASSSKTGGTEAFF.

The genes are TRBV5-1 and TRBJ2-7; no reliable D call. Germline loops: CDR1 SGHRS, CDR2 YFSETQ. The ends were cut back, 7 bases at V and 6 bases at J, with 8 bases in the middle. CDR3 length: 10 residues. The CDR3 nucleotides read TGCGCCAGCCGCTCGGGCGAGCAGTACTTC. It encodes CASRSGEQYF.

The gene calls are TRBV4-1 and TRBJ1-5, with a tentative D call TRBD1 (5 bases). With 3 bases removed from V and 1 base from J, the gap between germline ends came to 16 bases. Germline CDR1 MGHRA, CDR2 YSYEKL. The CDR3 loop spans 17 amino acids. Here the CDR3 reads CASSHITGGWSNQPQHF. In DNA, the CDR3 is TGCGCCAGCAGCCATATTACCGGGGGGTGGAGCAATCAGCCCCAGCATTTT.

The chain combines TRBV30 with TRBJ2-7; no clear D. Germline-derived CDR1 and CDR2 are GTSNPN and SVGIG (reference sequence). V was pared by 5 bases and J by 6 bases, with 14 bases between. The CDR3 runs 12 residues. The CDR3 loop is CAWGPVMVEQYF. The CDR3 DNA reads TGTGCCTGGGGTCCGGTGATGGTCGAGCAGTACTTC.

J is TRBJ2-5 and V is TRBV4-3, with 8 bases identical to TRBD1. The CDR3 sequence is 17 residues long. The trim removed 3 bases at V and 2 bases at J, leaving 11 bases unmatched. Looked up from germline, CDR1 is LGHNA and CDR2 is YSLEER. The CDR3 sequence: CASSQAGQASPQETQYF. The DNA of the CDR3 is TGCGCCAGCAGCCAGGCGGGACAGGCAAGCCCACAAGAGACCCAGTACTTC.

Comment on this clone: Other nucleotide sequences from this sample produce the same CDR3. This chain connects TRBV5-1 to TRBJ2-2; tentative D call: TRBD1 (6 bases). Trimming removed 7 bases at V and 4 bases at J, with 17 bases between. The CDR3 length is 15 residues. Germline V gene sequence: CDR1 SGHRS, CDR2 YFSETQ. For the CDR3, the DNA is TGCGCCAGCTCGACGAACAGGGAAACCACCGGGGAGCTGTTTTTT. This codes for CASSTNRETTGELFF.

This clone was counted a single time. This chain connects TRBV4-1 to TRBJ2-7; D gene unclear. This CDR3 contains 15 residues. CDR1 is MGHRA, CDR2 YSYEKL, per germline. The V end lost 0 bases, the J end lost 4 bases, and 13 bases lay between the germline ends. This chain's CDR3 is CASSQDTPNSYEQYF. DNA for the CDR3: TGCGCCAGCAGCCAAGACACCCCTAACTCATACGAGCAGTACTTC.

The V call is TRBV7-6, the J call TRBJ2-7, with D perhaps TRBD1 (6 bases). The CDR3 runs 16 residues. V lost 1 base, J lost 4 bases, and 17 bases lay in between. Germline V gene lookup returns CDR1 SGHVS and CDR2 FNYEAQ. The CDR3 loop reads CASSLVADGGWYEQYF. CDR3 bases: TGTGCCAGCAGCTTAGTCGCTGATGGGGGCTGGTACGAGCAGTACTTC.

A remark on this clone: Distinct nucleotide sequences in the sample also encode this CDR3. The chain couples TRBV19 to TRBJ2-7; D is unclear. V was pared by 3 bases and J by 0 bases, with 6 bases between. There are 13 residues in the CDR3. Germline CDR1 and CDR2: LNHDA and SQIVND (reference sequence). The CDR3 DNA follows: TGTGCCAGTAGTATCGGCTTCTCCTACGAGCAGTACTTC. This encodes CASSIGFSYEQYF. The variable domain in full, with the rest retrieved from reference TRBV19 and TRBJ2-7, is DGGITQSPKYLFRKEGQNVTLSCEQNLNHDAMYWYRQDPGQGLRLIYYSQIVNDFQKGDIAEGYSVSREKKESFPLTVTSAQKNPTAFYLCASSIGFSYEQYFGPGTRLTVT.

The genes are TRBV9 and TRBJ1-1, with 9 bases lining up with TRBD1. CDR3 length: 15 amino acids. Germline trimming cut 4 bases from V and 6 bases from J; bases unmatched to any gene: 10. Per germline, CDR1 SGDLS and CDR2 YYNGEE. The CDR3 coding sequence is TGTGCCAGCAGCCCTGGGACAGGGTATAGCTCTGAAGCTTTCTTT. It yields the protein CASSPGTGYSSEAFF.

Only one count was recorded for this clone. The rearrangement links TRBV18 to TRBJ2-3; 11 bases align to TRBD2. The V and J ends lost 4 bases and 2 bases, in that order; junction bases with no gene match: 14. CDR1 is KGHSH and CDR2 is LQKENI in the germline V gene. The CDR3 spans 19 residues. The CDR3 reads CASSLETGTSGYHTDTQYF. Written as DNA, the CDR3 is TGTGCCAGCTCACTCGAAACAGGGACTAGCGGATATCACACAGATACGCAGTATTTT.

The chain combines TRBV6-4 with TRBJ2-4, with TRBD1 matching 7 bases. This CDR3 region has 14 residues. CDR1 MRHNA and CDR2 SNTAGT come from the germline V gene. With 7 bases clipped from V and 9 bases from J, the junction kept 12 bases outside the gene matches. The CDR3 DNA is TGTGCCAGCACTACGACAGGGTGCGGTGGCATTCAGTACTTC. It codes for CASTTTGCGGIQYF.

The chain joins TRBV4-1 to TRBJ2-5, with 9 positions matching TRBD1. The J call may be incorrect, as the DNA end agrees better with TRBJ2-7. The V gene's germline CDR1 is MGHRA and CDR2 YSYEKL. The CDR3 is 16 amino acids. The CDR3 region has the DNA TGCGCCAGCAGCCATGACACAGGGGGCAGCTACTACGAGCAGTACTTC. It translates to CASSHDTGGSYYEQYF.

In its sample, this clone was seen once. This chain connects TRBV6-5 to TRBJ2-7, with D hard to call. V was shortened by 0 bases and J by 6 bases, with 12 bases between the two germline ends. This CDR3 has 14 amino acids. Germline CDR1 reads MNHEY; CDR2 reads SVGAGI. The CDR3 DNA reads as TGTGCCAGCAGTTACTCTGATGAGGCTACCGAGCAGTACTTC. Amino acids: CASSYSDEATEQYF.

The chain couples TRBV28 to TRBJ1-1; D might be TRBD1 (5 bases). Trimming left V 7 bases short and J 0 bases short, with 27 bases between. The CDR3 spans 19 residues. CDR1 is MDHEN, CDR2 SYDVKM, per germline. CDR3 residues: CASMGPSSGVVLVNTEAFF. The CDR3 DNA is TGTGCCAGCATGGGACCCAGTTCGGGGGTCGTTCTCGTGAACACTGAAGCTTTCTTT. Full variable domain (outside the CDR3, taken from reference TRBV28 and TRBJ1-1): DVKVTQSSRYLVKRTGEKVFLECVQDMDHENMFWYRQDPGLGLRLIYFSYDVKMKEKGDIPEGYSVSREKKERFSLILESASTNQTSMYLCASMGPSSGVVLVNTEAFFGQGTRLTVV.

In its sample, this clone was seen once. The chain joins TRBV5-5 to TRBJ2-7; 11 bases fit TRBD1. Germline CDR1 reads SGHKS; CDR2 reads YYEKEE (reference sequence). This CDR3 comprises 14 residues. V was pared by 5 bases and J by 6 bases, with 7 bases of the junction left unmatched. CDR3 sequence: CASRPGTGGAEQYF. CDR3 coding DNA: TGTGCCAGCAGACCCGGGACAGGGGGAGCCGAGCAGTACTTC. Filled out from reference TRBV5-5 and TRBJ2-7, the complete variable domain reads DAGVTQSPTHLIKTRGQQVTLRCSPISGHKSVSWYQQVLGQGPQFIFQYYEKEERGRGNFPDRFSARQFPNYSSELNVNALLLGDSALYLCASRPGTGGAEQYFGPGTRLTVT.

The chain employs TRBV10-2 and TRBJ2-1; no definite D call. The CDR3 length is 14 residues. Germline CDR1 reads WSHSY; CDR2 reads SAAADI. Trimming took 2 bases from V and 8 from J, leaving 13 bases between them. The CDR3 nucleotides are TGCGCCAGCAGTGAGGTAACGGCCAGTCATGAGCAGTTCTTC. Translating it yields CASSEVTASHEQFF.

The rearrangement uses TRBV6-4 and TRBJ2-7; tentatively, D is TRBD1 (5 bases). From germline, CDR1 is MRHNA and CDR2 SNTAGT. The V end was cut by 1 base, the J end by 3 bases, with 22 bases between. This CDR3 is 18 amino acids long. CDR3 amino acids: CASSDFITQGSNIYEQYF. The CDR3 coding sequence is TGTGCCAGCAGTGACTTTATTACGCAGGGAAGCAACATCTACGAGCAGTACTTC.

The chain carries TRBV9 and TRBJ2-7, with 8 nucleotides matching TRBD1. V shed 0 bases and J 4 bases; nucleotides not matched to a gene: 6. The length of the CDR3 is 15 residues. Germline-derived CDR1 and CDR2 are SGDLS and YYNGEE. In DNA, the CDR3 is TGTGCCAGCAGCGTAGAGGTACAGGGGGTGTACGAGCAGTACTTC. Translating gives CASSVEVQGVYEQYF.

The V gene is TRBV4-1, the J gene TRBJ2-1, with 10 bases aligning to TRBD2. CDR3 length: 16 amino acids. J was trimmed by 7 bases and V by 0 bases; bases with no gene match: 6. From germline, CDR1 is MGHRA and CDR2 YSYEKL. The CDR3 DNA reads as TGCGCCAGCAGCCAAGATATGGGACTAGCGATTAATGAGCAGTTCTTC. Its translation is CASSQDMGLAINEQFF.

This rearrangement joins TRBV5-8 to TRBJ2-5, with D perhaps matching TRBD1 or TRBD2 (5 bases each). V lost 3 bases, J lost 5 bases, and 14 bases lay in between. Germline assignment: CDR1 SGHTS and CDR2 YDEGEE. The CDR3 consists of 14 residues. The CDR3 DNA is TGTGCCAGCAGCTCACGGGACGTATGGGAGACCCAGTACTTC. Translation: CASSSRDVWETQYF.

The gene calls are TRBV13 and TRBJ2-5; D is possibly TRBD1 (5 bases). The CDR3 is made up of 18 amino acids. V was clipped by 1 base and J by 2 bases, with 20 bases between them. Germline CDR1 reads PRHDT; CDR2 reads FYEKMQ (reference sequence). The CDR3 protein is CASSLVSPRAGKQETQYF. The CDR3 coding sequence is TGTGCCAGCAGCTTAGTTTCCCCTAGGGCAGGGAAACAAGAGACCCAGTACTTC.

This rearrangement joins TRBV5-3 to TRBJ1-5; D is ambiguous. TRBV5-3 is recorded as an ORF, its role being uncertain. The CDR3 runs to 18 residues. V shed 0 bases and J shed 0 bases, with 16 bases lying between them. The CDR3 region has the DNA TGTGCCAGAAGCTTGGGTCGGCCATTTGGATATAGCAATCAGCCCCAGCATTTT. Its translation is CARSLGRPFGYSNQPQHF.

V usage is TRBV7-3 and J usage is TRBJ2-1; 8 bases fit TRBD2. CDR1 and CDR2 from the germline V gene are SGHTA and FQGTGA. V shed 3 bases and J 8 bases; nucleotides not matched to a gene: 6. This CDR3 region has 14 residues. CDR3: CASSFDGGAYEQFF. CDR3 DNA sequence: TGTGCCAGCAGCTTCGACGGGGGGGCCTATGAGCAGTTCTTC.

The J gene is TRBJ1-6, the V gene TRBV10-2; D is ambiguous. The CDR3 totals 13 residues. CDR1 is WSHSY and CDR2 is SAAADI in the germline V gene. V was shortened by 1 base and J by 9 bases, with 7 bases between the two germline ends. In DNA form, the CDR3 reads TGCGCCAGCAGTGAGTATGCCGGTTCACCCCTCCACTTT. Translation gives CASSEYAGSPLHF.

This chain joins TRBV7-8 and TRBJ2-1, with D maybe TRBD2 (5 bases). Trimming shortened V by 6 bases and J by 3 bases, and 15 bases separated the two germline ends. The germline CDR1 and CDR2 sequences are SGHVS and FQNEAQ. This CDR3 is 15 amino acids long. This chain's CDR3 is CASSLLASYYNEQFF. The CDR3 DNA reads as TGTGCCAGCAGTCTTCTAGCCTCTTACTACAATGAGCAGTTCTTC.